Each of the 17 T cell receptor beta chains below was sequenced from the same sample in a study of vaccination effects on CD4 cells after COVID-19 (dated by TCRdb to about 2022). The method behind the library was the immunoSEQ multiplex PCR assay. Imported from immuneACCESS, the table was reduced by TCRdb to in-frame sequences with V and J called. These copies leave out some clones; in studies compared against another copy, an unresolved V gene accounts for under half, and the cause of the remainder is not known. The sample profile shows tens of thousands of clones; around 73% of them were found once. In total, the top ten clones hold less than 1.5% of the sample. No antigen has been identified for these receptors. In the ViraFEST assay, PBMC were stimulated with viral peptide pools, and TCR sequencing was then used to find antigen-specific CD4+ T cell clonotypes based on their expansion. After around eleven days of culture, CD4+ T cells were isolated with the EasySep CD4+ T cell isolation kit. Each participant got two doses of an mRNA SARS-CoV-2 vaccine, either BNT162b2 or mRNA-1273.

Sequenced here: CD4+ T cells from PBMCs cultured with HCoV-229E spike peptides, sampled after COVID-19 vaccination. The sample's cell subset or site label is to be understood as: HCoV-229E spike overlapping peptide pool stimulation. These receptors were obtained from a human donor who received a COVID-19 vaccine.

This clone appeared once. Written as DNA, the CDR3 is TGTGCCAGCAGCTCAAGGGCAGTAAATGGCTACACCTTC. As protein: CASSSRAVNGYTF. The chain carries TRBV7-2 and TRBJ1-2; D is ambiguous. The CDR3 has 13 amino acids. The V gene's germline CDR1 is SGHTA and CDR2 FQGNSA. Trimming pared 4 bases from V and 6 bases from J, leaving 12 bases between.

The chain combines TRBV4-2 with TRBJ2-3; D is unclear. With 1 base removed from V and 5 bases from J, the gap between germline ends came to 10 bases. This CDR3 is built from 14 residues. From germline, CDR1 is LGHNA and CDR2 YNFKEQ. The CDR3 is CASSQGGAEDTQYF. The DNA for the CDR3 is TGTGCCAGCAGCCAAGGGGGTGCGGAAGATACGCAGTATTTT.

The J gene is TRBJ1-2, the V gene TRBV6-5, with no clear D. The CDR3 extends over 13 amino acids. V was clipped by 0 bases and J by 9 bases, with 11 bases between them. CDR1 and CDR2 from the germline V gene are MNHEY and SVGAGI. The CDR3 bases are TGTGCCAGCAGTTACTCGATCGGGGATCGCTACACCTTC. It specifies CASSYSIGDRYTF.

This clone was observed a single time. The genes are TRBV6-6 and TRBJ2-1, with 7 bases that match TRBD2. This CDR3 contains 16 residues. Germline-derived CDR1 and CDR2 are MNHNY and SVGAGI (reference sequence). V shed 0 bases, J shed 8 bases, and the junction held 10 bases outside the gene matches. CDR3 sequence reads: CASSYSSRGTKDEQFF. CDR3 DNA sequence: TGTGCCAGCAGTTACTCTTCTCGGGGGACTAAGGATGAGCAGTTCTTC.

The gene calls are TRBV19 and TRBJ2-5; perhaps TRBD1 as D (5 bases). Trimming removed 11 bases at V and 4 bases at J, with 11 bases between. The CDR3 is made up of 11 amino acids. Germline CDR1 and CDR2: LNHDA and SQIVND (reference sequence). The chain's CDR3 is CASRVGETQYF. In nucleotides, the CDR3 is TGTGCCTCCAGGGTAGGAGAGACCCAGTACTTC.

The V and J genes are TRBV2 and TRBJ1-1, with 9 bases aligning to TRBD1. Germline V CDR1 and CDR2: SNHLY, FYNNEI. The trim removed 6 bases at V and 1 base at J, leaving 6 bases unmatched. The CDR3 is 15 amino acids. As DNA, the CDR3 is TGTGCCAGCAGACCGGGACAGGGATGGAACACTGAAGCTTTCTTT. Its translation is CASRPGQGWNTEAFF.

This chain joins TRBV7-2 and TRBJ2-3; D call uncertain. V was cut by 2 bases and J by 4 bases, with 7 bases left in between. CDR1 is SGHTA, CDR2 FQGNSA, per germline. The CDR3 contains 13 residues. The chain's CDR3 is CASSLSGSDTQYF. In DNA form, the CDR3 reads TGTGCCAGCAGCTTATCAGGATCAGATACGCAGTATTTT.

Only a few counts were recorded for this clone. The rearrangement links TRBV6-5 to TRBJ2-5; D gene uncertain. This CDR3 has 14 residues. Germline-derived CDR1 and CDR2 are MNHEY and SVGAGI. V was shortened by 0 bases and J by 4 bases, with 9 bases between the two germline ends. Here the CDR3 DNA reads TGTGCCAGCAGTTACTCTGGCAGAGTAGAGACCCAGTACTTC. It codes for CASSYSGRVETQYF.

The chain carries TRBV10-1 and TRBJ1-6; 10 nucleotides match TRBD1. J gave up 8 bases and V 4 bases, and 5 bases lay outside the gene matches. Looked up from germline, CDR1 is WNHNN and CDR2 is SYGVQD (reference sequence). The CDR3 has 15 residues. Here the CDR3 reads CASSADRGLDSPLHF. Written as DNA, the CDR3 is TGCGCCAGCAGTGCGGACAGGGGGTTGGATTCACCCCTCCACTTT.

This clone was counted a single time. The rearrangement links TRBV27 to TRBJ1-1; 7 nucleotides line up with TRBD1. The CDR3 is made up of 14 amino acids. CDR1 is MNHEY, CDR2 SMNVEV, per germline (reference sequence). The V gene end was trimmed by 7 bases and the J gene end by 3 bases; junction bases not matched to a gene: 8. CDR3 region: CASNPTGRDTEAFF. DNA of the CDR3: TGTGCCAGCAACCCGACAGGGAGGGACACTGAAGCTTTCTTT.

This clone was observed a single time. The chain links TRBV2 to TRBJ1-2; D is unclear. Germline values: CDR1 SNHLY, CDR2 FYNNEI. Trimming took 8 bases from V and 0 from J, leaving 7 bases between them. The CDR3 is 12 amino acids. Here the CDR3 DNA reads TGTGCCAGCGGCGGGACTAACTATGGCTACACCTTC. Encoded protein: CASGGTNYGYTF.

This sequence joins TRBV6-5 and TRBJ1-1, with D possibly being TRBD1 (6 bases). Germline values: CDR1 MNHEY, CDR2 SVGAGI. This CDR3 spans 13 amino acids. Deletions cut 2 bases from V and 5 bases from J, with 9 bases between. The chain's CDR3 is CASSYGGQTEAFF. CDR3 sequence (DNA): TGTGCCAGCAGTTACGGGGGGCAAACTGAAGCTTTCTTT.

This clone was picked up a small number of times. CDR3 coding DNA: TGTGCCAGCAGTGCGACGGCTAGCGGGTGGAATGAGCAGTTCTTC. It yields the protein CASSATASGWNEQFF. This sequence joins TRBV2 and TRBJ2-1; 8 nucleotides line up with TRBD2. The J segment lost 7 bases and the V segment lost 4 bases, leaving 9 bases of the junction unmatched. CDR3 length: 15 amino acids. Looked up from germline, CDR1 is SNHLY and CDR2 is FYNNEI.

V and J are TRBV10-3 and TRBJ2-5; either TRBD1 or TRBD2 may fit D (6 bases each). V was cut by 2 bases and J by 5 bases, with 18 bases left in between. This CDR3 has 16 amino acids. Per the germline V gene, CDR1 is ENHRY and CDR2 is SYGVKD. CDR3 DNA sequence: TGTGCCATCAGTGAGGGACTATCACCAGGGGATGAGACCCAGTACTTC. Translation: CAISEGLSPGDETQYF.

The V and J genes are TRBV5-4 and TRBJ2-5, with D possibly being TRBD1 (5 bases). The V and J ends lost 4 bases and 0 bases respectively, with 16 bases between them. Germline CDR1 and CDR2: SGHNT and YYREEE (reference sequence). This CDR3 has 16 residues. The CDR3 DNA follows: TGTGCCAGCAGCCCCGGTCAGGGCTTGTACCAAGAGACCCAGTACTTC. It encodes CASSPGQGLYQETQYF.

The rearrangement uses TRBV7-9 and TRBJ2-2, with 8 bases matching TRBD1. V shed 6 bases and J 4 bases; nucleotides not matched to a gene: 10. Germline loops: CDR1 SEHNR, CDR2 FQNEAQ (reference sequence). There are 16 residues in the CDR3. The CDR3 loop reads CASRAPGQAFTGELFF. The CDR3 DNA sequence: TGTGCCAGCAGGGCTCCGGGACAGGCTTTCACCGGGGAGCTGTTTTTT.

The V call is TRBV2, the J call TRBJ2-3; D not resolved. CDR3 length: 11 residues. Looked up from germline, CDR1 is SNHLY and CDR2 is FYNNEI. Between the trimmed V and J ends, which lost 1 base and 6 bases, there was a span of 2 bases. CDR3 bases: TGTGCCAGCAGTGAAGTGGATACGCAGTATTTT. Residues: CASSEVDTQYF.